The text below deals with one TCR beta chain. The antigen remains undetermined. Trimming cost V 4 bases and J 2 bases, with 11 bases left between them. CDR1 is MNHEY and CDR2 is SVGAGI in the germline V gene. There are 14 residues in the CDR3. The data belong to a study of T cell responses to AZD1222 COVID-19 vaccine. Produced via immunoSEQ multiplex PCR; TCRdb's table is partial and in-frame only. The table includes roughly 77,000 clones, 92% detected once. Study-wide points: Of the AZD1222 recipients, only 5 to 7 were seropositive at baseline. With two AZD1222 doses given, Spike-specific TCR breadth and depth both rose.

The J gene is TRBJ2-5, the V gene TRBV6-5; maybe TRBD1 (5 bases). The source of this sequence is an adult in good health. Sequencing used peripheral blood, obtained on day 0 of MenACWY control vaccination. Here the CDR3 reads CASSLGSGQETQYF. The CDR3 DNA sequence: TGTGCCAGCAGTTTAGGGTCAGGGCAAGAGACCCAGTACTTC.